A selection of T cell receptor beta chains follows, all from one sample in a study of blood T cell repertoires in COVID-19. Clones were read by immunoSEQ multiplex PCR, and TCRdb kept only the in-frame ones, dropping some. The sample carries some 300,000 clones, about 86% recorded once. The sequenced sample was peripheral blood. The receptor set was obtained from a woman aged 70-85 years with COVID-19, enrolled during active disease. CDR3s include the opening cysteine and the closing phenylalanine or tryptophan. A D gene is named only where the DNA matches it firmly. Where a row states a size, it is once, few, many or the class of an expanded clone; other rows omit it.

abundance: .; j_gene: TRBJ2-5; d_gene: .; v_gene: TRBV7-7; CDR3aa: CASSFGREETQYF; CDR3nt: TGTGCCAGCAGCTTCGGCAGGGAAGAGACCCAGTACTTC
abundance: .; j_gene: TRBJ1-2; d_gene: .; v_gene: TRBV5-6; CDR3aa: CASSLEQRAYGYTF; CDR3nt: TGTGCCAGCAGCTTGGAACAGAGGGCCTATGGCTACACCTTC
abundance: .; j_gene: TRBJ2-3; d_gene: .; v_gene: TRBV5-6; CDR3aa: CASSLAAGAPTDTQYF; CDR3nt: TGTGCCAGCAGCTTGGCTGCGGGGGCACCGACAGATACGCAGTATTTT
abundance: .; j_gene: TRBJ1-4; d_gene: TRBD1; v_gene: TRBV3-1/TRBV3-2; CDR3aa: CASSLGQGTEKLFF; CDR3nt: TGTGCCAGCAGCCTGGGACAGGGTACCGAAAAACTGTTTTTT
abundance: .; j_gene: TRBJ1-1; d_gene: .; v_gene: TRBV29-1; CDR3aa: CSVFKGVNTEAFF; CDR3nt: TGCAGCGTTTTTAAGGGAGTGAACACTGAAGCTTTCTTT
abundance: .; j_gene: TRBJ2-1; d_gene: TRBD2; v_gene: TRBV9; CDR3aa: CASSPTSGGYNEQFF; CDR3nt: TGTGCCAGCAGCCCTACTAGCGGGGGCTACAATGAGCAGTTCTTC
abundance: .; j_gene: TRBJ1-1; d_gene: .; v_gene: TRBV7-3; CDR3aa: CASSLTPGNTEAFF; CDR3nt: TGTGCCAGCAGCTTAACGCCGGGGAACACTGAAGCTTTCTTT
abundance: .; j_gene: TRBJ1-6; d_gene: .; v_gene: TRBV2; CDR3aa: CASSSLWEGSPLHF; CDR3nt: TGTGCCAGCAGTTCTCTCTGGGAGGGGTCACCCCTCCACTTT
abundance: .; j_gene: TRBJ1-2; d_gene: TRBD1; v_gene: TRBV7-2; CDR3aa: CASSLGGQDGYGYTF; CDR3nt: TGTGCCAGCAGCTTAGGGGGACAGGACGGCTATGGCTACACCTTC
abundance: .; j_gene: TRBJ2-1; d_gene: TRBD1; v_gene: TRBV10-3; CDR3aa: CAITPGQGLNNEQFF; CDR3nt: TGTGCCATCACTCCGGGACAGGGCTTAAACAATGAGCAGTTCTTC
abundance: .; j_gene: TRBJ1-1; d_gene: .; v_gene: TRBV5-6; CDR3aa: CASSGWTSRAEAFF; CDR3nt: TGTGCCAGCAGCGGGTGGACAAGTCGTGCGGAAGCTTTCTTT
abundance: .; j_gene: TRBJ1-2; d_gene: .; v_gene: TRBV11-3; CDR3aa: CASSYRTADYGYTF; CDR3nt: TGTGCCAGCAGCTACCGGACAGCCGACTATGGCTACACCTTC
abundance: .; j_gene: TRBJ2-1; d_gene: TRBD2; v_gene: TRBV27; CDR3aa: CASSSSSGGPYNEQFF; CDR3nt: TGTGCCAGCAGTTCATCCTCGGGGGGGCCTTACAATGAGCAGTTCTTC
abundance: .; j_gene: TRBJ2-7; d_gene: .; v_gene: TRBV5-1; CDR3aa: CASSLGGFVSYEQYF; CDR3nt: TGCGCCAGCAGCTTGGGCGGCTTCGTGTCCTACGAGCAGTACTTC
abundance: .; j_gene: TRBJ2-2; d_gene: .; v_gene: TRBV7-6; CDR3aa: CASSAVRTLNTGELFF; CDR3nt: TGTGCCAGCAGCGCCGTTCGGACTCTTAACACCGGGGAGCTGTTTTTT
abundance: .; j_gene: TRBJ2-7; d_gene: .; v_gene: TRBV10-1; CDR3aa: CASSEGRQDEQYF; CDR3nt: TGCGCCAGCAGTGAGGGCCGACAGGACGAGCAGTACTTC
abundance: .; j_gene: TRBJ1-2; d_gene: TRBD1; v_gene: TRBV6-1; CDR3aa: CASSENRGLDYGYTF; CDR3nt: TGTGCCAGCAGTGAAAACAGGGGGCTGGACTATGGCTACACCTTC
abundance: .; j_gene: TRBJ1-2; d_gene: .; v_gene: TRBV2; CDR3aa: CASTSGQGRTYGYTF; CDR3nt: TGTGCCAGCACCTCAGGGCAGGGGCGCACCTATGGCTACACCTTC
abundance: .; j_gene: TRBJ2-3; d_gene: TRBD2; v_gene: TRBV10-2; CDR3aa: CASTLPGLAGGRTDTQYF; CDR3nt: TGCGCCAGCACTCTACCGGGACTAGCGGGGGGAAGGACAGATACGCAGTATTTT
abundance: .; j_gene: TRBJ2-3; d_gene: .; v_gene: TRBV9; CDR3aa: CASSVWGTRTDTQYF; CDR3nt: TGTGCCAGCAGCGTATGGGGGACTCGCACAGATACGCAGTATTTT
abundance: .; j_gene: TRBJ2-2; d_gene: .; v_gene: TRBV10-3; CDR3aa: CAISGRDSVSNTGELFF; CDR3nt: TGTGCCATCAGTGGGCGGGACAGCGTATCGAACACCGGGGAGCTGTTTTTT
abundance: .; j_gene: TRBJ2-1; d_gene: .; v_gene: TRBV19; CDR3aa: CASSYPARNEQFF; CDR3nt: TGTGCCAGTAGTTACCCCGCTAGGAATGAGCAGTTCTTC
abundance: .; j_gene: TRBJ1-2; d_gene: TRBD1; v_gene: TRBV7-2; CDR3aa: CASSLTRDRASHGYTF; CDR3nt: TGTGCCAGCAGCCTTACACGGGACAGGGCCAGTCATGGCTACACCTTC
abundance: .; j_gene: TRBJ2-5; d_gene: .; v_gene: TRBV11-2; CDR3aa: CASSSQGGVGTQYF; CDR3nt: TGTGCCAGCAGCTCACAGGGGGGGGTTGGGACCCAGTACTTC
abundance: .; j_gene: TRBJ2-7; d_gene: TRBD1; v_gene: TRBV5-1; CDR3aa: CASSLGSGQGYEQYF; CDR3nt: TGCGCCAGCAGCTTGGGTTCGGGACAGGGCTACGAGCAGTACTTC
abundance: .; j_gene: TRBJ2-5; d_gene: TRBD2; v_gene: TRBV6-5; CDR3aa: CASRGSGVRETQYF; CDR3nt: TGTGCCAGCAGAGGTAGCGGGGTCCGGGAGACCCAGTACTTC
abundance: .; j_gene: TRBJ1-2; d_gene: TRBD1; v_gene: TRBV28; CDR3aa: CASSFYGTGPSNYGYTF; CDR3nt: TGTGCCAGCAGTTTCTACGGGACAGGACCTTCTAACTATGGCTACACCTTC
abundance: .; j_gene: TRBJ1-1; d_gene: .; v_gene: TRBV14; CDR3aa: CASSQVAATEAFF; CDR3nt: TGTGCCAGCAGCCAAGTCGCGGCCACTGAAGCTTTCTTT
abundance: .; j_gene: TRBJ2-1; d_gene: TRBD2; v_gene: TRBV7-2; CDR3aa: CASSYRRIPGGLNEQFF; CDR3nt: TGTGCCAGCAGCTATCGAAGAATCCCGGGGGGGCTAAATGAGCAGTTCTTC
abundance: .; j_gene: TRBJ1-1; d_gene: TRBD1; v_gene: TRBV12-5; CDR3aa: CASGLVIPKLGQVKGAGMNTEAFF; CDR3nt: TGTGCTAGTGGTTTGGTAATACCTAAATTGGGACAGGTTAAGGGAGCGGGAATGAACACTGAAGCTTTCTTT
abundance: .; j_gene: TRBJ2-1; d_gene: TRBD2; v_gene: TRBV5-1; CDR3aa: CASSPGLAGTGPRGQFF; CDR3nt: TGCGCCAGCAGCCCTGGACTAGCGGGGACCGGCCCTAGGGGGCAGTTCTTC
abundance: .; j_gene: TRBJ1-4; d_gene: .; v_gene: TRBV7-8; CDR3aa: CASSPRTTKLFF; CDR3nt: TGTGCCAGCAGCCCACGAACGACTAAACTGTTTTTT
abundance: .; j_gene: TRBJ1-1; d_gene: .; v_gene: TRBV2; CDR3aa: CASRFVPGDTEAFF; CDR3nt: TGTGCCAGCAGATTTGTCCCGGGGGACACTGAAGCTTTCTTT
abundance: .; j_gene: TRBJ1-3; d_gene: .; v_gene: TRBV6-1; CDR3aa: CASSATGGYSGNTIYF; CDR3nt: TGTGCCAGCAGTGCAACAGGTGGATACTCTGGAAACACCATATATTTT
abundance: few; j_gene: TRBJ1-2; d_gene: TRBD1; v_gene: TRBV11-2; CDR3aa: CASSLKGQGDYGYTF; CDR3nt: TGTGCCAGCAGCTTAAAGGGACAGGGAGACTATGGCTACACCTTC
abundance: few; j_gene: TRBJ1-5; d_gene: TRBD1; v_gene: TRBV2; CDR3aa: CASSEEGAGNQPQHF; CDR3nt: TGTGCCAGCAGTGAGGAGGGGGCTGGGAATCAGCCCCAGCATTTT
abundance: .; j_gene: TRBJ2-2; d_gene: .; v_gene: TRBV11-2; CDR3aa: CASSLDLTRGELFF; CDR3nt: TGTGCCAGCAGCTTAGACCTGACTAGGGGGGAGCTGTTTTTT
abundance: .; j_gene: TRBJ1-5; d_gene: TRBD1; v_gene: TRBV27; CDR3aa: CASSTTGGSNQPQHF; CDR3nt: TGTGCCAGCAGTACAACAGGGGGAAGCAATCAGCCCCAGCATTTT
abundance: .; j_gene: TRBJ1-2; d_gene: TRBD1; v_gene: TRBV27; CDR3aa: CASSPGTGAGGYTF; CDR3nt: TGTGCCAGCAGTCCAGGGACAGGGGCGGGAGGCTACACCTTC
abundance: .; j_gene: TRBJ2-3; d_gene: TRBD2; v_gene: TRBV27; CDR3aa: CASSFLWTSGGTDTQYF; CDR3nt: TGTGCCAGCAGTTTCTTGTGGACTAGCGGGGGAACCGATACGCAGTATTTT
abundance: .; j_gene: TRBJ2-3; d_gene: TRBD2; v_gene: TRBV7-2; CDR3aa: CASSLRLAGPTDTQYF; CDR3nt: TGTGCCAGCAGCCTAAGACTAGCGGGGCCCACAGATACGCAGTATTTT
abundance: few; j_gene: TRBJ2-5; d_gene: .; v_gene: TRBV18; CDR3aa: CASSPPGIQETQYF; CDR3nt: TGTGCCAGCTCACCACCCGGGATACAAGAGACCCAGTACTTC
abundance: .; j_gene: TRBJ1-6; d_gene: TRBD1; v_gene: TRBV5-1; CDR3aa: CASSPTGGRSPLHF; CDR3nt: TGCGCCAGCAGCCCTACAGGGGGCCGGTCACCCCTCCACTTT
abundance: .; j_gene: TRBJ1-4; d_gene: .; v_gene: TRBV29-1; CDR3aa: CSVVGLREKLFF; CDR3nt: TGCAGCGTTGTGGGGCTCCGCGAAAAACTGTTTTTT
abundance: .; j_gene: TRBJ2-7; d_gene: .; v_gene: TRBV7-2; CDR3aa: CASSLGSGAYEQYF; CDR3nt: TGTGCCAGCAGCTTAGGGAGCGGAGCCTACGAGCAGTACTTC
abundance: .; j_gene: TRBJ2-6; d_gene: .; v_gene: TRBV6-2/TRBV6-3; CDR3aa: CASSLPRASGANVLTF; CDR3nt: TGTGCCAGCAGCCTCCCCAGGGCCTCTGGGGCCAACGTCCTGACTTTC
abundance: .; j_gene: TRBJ1-2; d_gene: .; v_gene: TRBV24-1; CDR3aa: CATSDSTGGYTF; CDR3nt: TGTGCCACCAGTGATTCAACAGGGGGCTACACCTTC
abundance: .; j_gene: TRBJ1-3; d_gene: .; v_gene: TRBV29-1; CDR3aa: CSALTGSGNTIYF; CDR3nt: TGCAGCGCCCTGACAGGCTCTGGAAACACCATATATTTT
abundance: .; j_gene: TRBJ2-3; d_gene: TRBD1; v_gene: TRBV7-3; CDR3aa: CASSSLDRASTDTQYF; CDR3nt: TGTGCCAGCAGCTCCCTGGACAGGGCTTCCACAGATACGCAGTATTTT
abundance: .; j_gene: TRBJ2-3; d_gene: .; v_gene: TRBV19; CDR3aa: CASSIGQGDTQYF; CDR3nt: TGTGCCAGTAGTATAGGCCAGGGGGATACGCAGTATTTT
abundance: .; j_gene: TRBJ2-3; d_gene: TRBD1; v_gene: TRBV2; CDR3aa: CASSGTGGRADTQYF; CDR3nt: TGTGCCAGCAGTGGGACAGGGGGACGAGCAGATACGCAGTATTTT
abundance: .; j_gene: TRBJ2-1; d_gene: TRBD2; v_gene: TRBV7-8; CDR3aa: CASRGTSGGTTYNEQFF; CDR3nt: TGTGCCAGCAGAGGGACTAGCGGGGGGACGACCTACAATGAGCAGTTCTTC
abundance: .; j_gene: TRBJ1-2; d_gene: TRBD1; v_gene: TRBV11-2; CDR3aa: CASSPGQEAYGYTF; CDR3nt: TGTGCCAGCAGCCCCGGACAGGAGGCGTATGGCTACACCTTC
abundance: .; j_gene: TRBJ2-7; d_gene: TRBD2; v_gene: TRBV2; CDR3aa: CASSERLATYEQYF; CDR3nt: TGTGCCAGCAGTGAAAGACTAGCGACCTACGAGCAGTACTTC
abundance: .; j_gene: TRBJ2-3; d_gene: TRBD1; v_gene: TRBV28; CDR3aa: CASSLTGGGTDTQYF; CDR3nt: TGTGCCAGCAGTCTCACAGGGGGAGGCACAGATACGCAGTATTTT
abundance: .; j_gene: TRBJ1-2; d_gene: .; v_gene: TRBV7-9; CDR3aa: CASSQWSTYGYTF; CDR3nt: TGTGCCAGCAGCCAGTGGAGTACCTATGGCTACACCTTC
abundance: .; j_gene: TRBJ2-3; d_gene: TRBD1; v_gene: TRBV4-1; CDR3aa: CASSLDRAVGTDTQYF; CDR3nt: TGCGCCAGCAGCCTCGACAGGGCAGTTGGAACAGATACGCAGTATTTT
abundance: few; j_gene: TRBJ1-1; d_gene: .; v_gene: TRBV2; CDR3aa: CASSEFQGTNTEAFF; CDR3nt: TGTGCCAGCAGTGAGTTCCAGGGAACAAACACTGAAGCTTTCTTT
abundance: .; j_gene: TRBJ1-2; d_gene: TRBD1; v_gene: TRBV5-5; CDR3aa: CASSTTGVYGYTF; CDR3nt: TGTGCCAGCAGTACCACAGGGGTGTATGGCTACACCTTC
abundance: .; j_gene: TRBJ1-4; d_gene: TRBD1; v_gene: TRBV19; CDR3aa: CASNPGTGVEKLFF; CDR3nt: TGTGCCAGTAATCCCGGGACAGGCGTCGAAAAACTGTTTTTT